What follows are 25 T cell receptor beta chains derived from one specimen sequenced in a study of cytotoxic CD8 clonotypes in ibrutinib-treated CLL. Repertoires were generated with immunoSEQ multiplex PCR, while TCRdb's copy carries only in-frame clones and drops some. The table lists 100,000 to 150,000 clones, 80% to 90% of them singletons. The starting material was PBMCs, obtained after 24 months of ibrutinib treatment. The receptors were sampled from a human donor with chronic lymphocytic leukemia.

The V gene is TRBV18, the J gene TRBJ1-2; TRBD1 matches 8 bases. With V trimmed by 4 bases and J by 8 bases, 9 bases remained unmatched. This CDR3 comprises 14 residues. The germline V gene has CDR1 KGHSH and CDR2 LQKENI. In DNA, the CDR3 is TGTGCCAGCTCACTTTCGGACAGGGTATACGGCTACACCTTC. This sequence encodes CASSLSDRVYGYTF.

The chain joins TRBV19 to TRBJ2-3, with D possibly being TRBD2 (7 bases). The V gene lost 8 bases and the J gene lost 8 bases, with 17 bases spanning the gap. The CDR3 extends over 13 amino acids. Germline V gives CDR1 LNHDA, CDR2 SQIVND (reference sequence). In DNA, the CDR3 is TGTGCCAGTCGCTCCCTGGGGGGGCCTACGCAGTATTTT. Amino acids: CASRSLGGPTQYF.

This chain connects TRBV7-9 to TRBJ2-3; D is perhaps TRBD2 (7 bases). Trimming removed 6 bases at V and 0 bases at J, with 25 bases between. The CDR3 runs to 19 residues. Germline V gene lookup returns CDR1 SEHNR and CDR2 FQNEAQ (reference sequence). The CDR3 spells CASSRGASTTLTSTDTQYF. The DNA for the CDR3 is TGTGCCAGCAGTCGGGGGGCCTCCACAACTTTAACTAGCACAGATACGCAGTATTTT.

The chain employs TRBV5-6 and TRBJ2-7, with D possibly called TRBD1 or TRBD2 (5 bases each). Trimming removed 4 bases at V and 4 bases at J, with 15 bases between. Germline assignment: CDR1 SGHDT and CDR2 YYEEEE. This CDR3 has 14 residues. CDR3 DNA sequence: TGTGCCAGCAGCCCATGGGGGTCTCGTTACGAGCAGTACTTC. Protein product: CASSPWGSRYEQYF.

This chain connects TRBV5-4 to TRBJ1-2, with D possibly matching TRBD1 (5 bases). Germline assignment: CDR1 SGHNT and CDR2 YYREEE (reference sequence). V lost 4 bases, J lost 3 bases, and 16 bases lay in between. The CDR3 has 15 residues. The CDR3 loop reads CASSPVGVRDYGYTF. CDR3 in DNA: TGTGCCAGCAGCCCCGTCGGGGTCAGGGACTATGGCTACACCTTC.

In this sample, this clone turned up a few times. The rearrangement links TRBV27 to TRBJ2-5; no clear D. CDR1 is MNHEY and CDR2 is SMNVEV in the germline V gene (reference sequence). The CDR3 has 13 residues. Trimming removed 7 bases from V and 5 bases from J, with 14 bases in between. As DNA, the CDR3 is TGTGCCAGCAAACTCACGGCCAGGGAGACCCAGTACTTC. Encoded protein: CASKLTARETQYF.

The V call is TRBV28, the J call TRBJ1-2, with a weak D call TRBD1 (5 bases). The ends were cut back, 7 bases at V and 4 bases at J, with 13 bases in the middle. CDR3 size: 13 residues. Germline V gene sequence: CDR1 MDHEN, CDR2 SYDVKM. CDR3 region: CASIRGESYGYTF. The CDR3 DNA reads TGTGCCAGCATACGGGGGGAGTCCTATGGCTACACCTTC.

J is TRBJ2-1 and V is TRBV4-3, with 10 bases matching TRBD2. The CDR3 is 14 residues long. Germline CDR1 is LGHNA and CDR2 is YSLEER. V dropped 0 bases and J dropped 11; count of bases not matched to a gene: 4. CDR3 DNA sequence: TGCGCCAGCAGCCAAGAATGGACTAGCGGACAGCAGTTCTTC. The encoded protein is CASSQEWTSGQQFF.

This clone was found once. The V gene is TRBV5-5, the J gene TRBJ2-5, with 8 bases aligning to TRBD2. Trimming cost V 4 bases and J 4 bases; bases outside gene matches: 6. The CDR3 is 14 residues long. Germline V lookup: CDR1 SGHKS, CDR2 YYEKEE (reference sequence). This CDR3 is CASSISGMGETQYF. CDR3 nucleotides: TGTGCCAGCAGCATTAGCGGGATGGGAGAGACCCAGTACTTC.

The chain has TRBV9 and TRBJ2-1, with 10 bases aligning to TRBD2. The CDR3 length is 15 residues. J lost 8 bases, V lost 3 bases, and 8 bases had no gene match. Germline CDR1 and CDR2: SGDLS and YYNGEE. The CDR3 sequence is CASSAGLANRDEQFF. The DNA for the CDR3 is TGTGCCAGCAGCGCGGGACTAGCGAATCGGGATGAGCAGTTCTTC.

The rearrangement joins TRBV11-2 to TRBJ1-4; D call uncertain. Germline V lookup: CDR1 SGHAT, CDR2 FQNNGV. The CDR3 is 18 amino acids. V lost 0 bases to trimming and J lost 0 bases, with 14 bases between them. For the CDR3, the DNA is TGTGCCAGCAGCTTAGATCCTCGCGGAATTGCAACTAATGAAAAACTGTTTTTT. Amino acid sequence: CASSLDPRGIATNEKLFF.

The rearrangement joins TRBV19 to TRBJ1-1; unclear D gene. The CDR3 runs 16 residues. V lost 4 bases to trimming and J lost 3 bases, with 18 bases between them. Germline V CDR1 and CDR2: LNHDA, SQIVND (reference sequence). This CDR3 is CASSKGGIRVDTEAFF. DNA of the CDR3: TGTGCCAGTAGTAAGGGTGGGATTCGAGTGGACACTGAAGCTTTCTTT. The full variable domain, completed using reference TRBV19 and TRBJ1-1, is DGGITQSPKYLFRKEGQNVTLSCEQNLNHDAMYWYRQDPGQGLRLIYYSQIVNDFQKGDIAEGYSVSREKKESFPLTVTSAQKNPTAFYLCASSKGGIRVDTEAFFGQGTRLTVV.

V is TRBV5-4 and J is TRBJ2-3; D not certain. Germline assignment: CDR1 SGHNT and CDR2 YYREEE (reference sequence). This CDR3 contains 12 residues. Trimming took off 0 bases at V and 5 bases at J, with 4 bases between the two ends. The CDR3 bases are TGTGCCAGCAGCTTGGACCTAGATACGCAGTATTTT. Translated: CASSLDLDTQYF.

J is TRBJ1-4 and V is TRBV9, with no clear D. Deletions cut 2 bases from V and 3 bases from J, with 11 bases between. There are 15 residues in the CDR3. Germline values: CDR1 SGDLS, CDR2 YYNGEE. In DNA form, the CDR3 reads TGTGCCAGCAGCGTTACTCCTATCTCTAATGAAAAACTGTTTTTT. Translating gives CASSVTPISNEKLFF.

The V and J genes are TRBV21-1 and TRBJ2-3; the table's TRBD2 call for D was not verified on the DNA. TRBV21-1 is labeled a pseudogene. The CDR3 has 20 residues. The CDR3 DNA follows: TGTGCCAGCAGCCCTCAAATAGCGGGAGTTCAGGCCAACGACACAGATACGCAGTATTTT. Protein: CASSPQIAGVQANDTDTQYF.

The chain combines TRBV19 with TRBJ2-2; a weak D match, TRBD1 (7 bases). The CDR3 is 16 amino acids. The V end was cut by 5 bases, the J end by 1 base, with 14 bases between. The germline V gene has CDR1 LNHDA and CDR2 SQIVND (reference sequence). CDR3 region: CASSPTGRRNTGELFF. The CDR3 nucleotides are TGTGCCAGTAGTCCGACAGGGAGGAGGAACACCGGGGAGCTGTTTTTT. Filled out from reference TRBV19 and TRBJ2-2, the complete variable domain reads DGGITQSPKYLFRKEGQNVTLSCEQNLNHDAMYWYRQDPGQGLRLIYYSQIVNDFQKGDIAEGYSVSREKKESFPLTVTSAQKNPTAFYLCASSPTGRRNTGELFFGEGSRLTVL.

This clone has just one count. This chain joins TRBV20-1 and TRBJ2-5; D might be TRBD2 (6 bases). This CDR3 spans 10 amino acids. Trimming took 5 bases from V and 8 from J, leaving 9 bases between them. In germline, CDR1 is DFQATT, CDR2 SNEGSKA (reference sequence). This chain's CDR3 is CSAWRDTQYF. As DNA, the CDR3 is TGCAGTGCTTGGCGGGATACCCAGTACTTC.

This chain uses TRBV5-1 with TRBJ2-7; tentative D call: TRBD2 (6 bases). Per the germline V gene, CDR1 is SGHRS and CDR2 is YFSETQ. The CDR3 covers 15 residues. Trimming shortened V by 0 bases and J by 7 bases, and 17 bases separated the two germline ends. The CDR3 region has the DNA TGCGCCAGCAGCTTGGCGACTAGACGGTCGGTTGAGCAGTACTTC. This gives the protein CASSLATRRSVEQYF.

The chain combines TRBV27 with TRBJ2-3, with D maybe TRBD1 (5 bases). This CDR3 is built from 16 residues. Germline CDR1 and CDR2: MNHEY and SMNVEV (reference sequence). V lost 5 bases and J 0 bases, leaving 15 bases between the germline ends. Written as DNA, the CDR3 is TGTGCCAGCAGTCCCTTCACAGGAGCCAGCACAGATACGCAGTATTTT. Its protein is CASSPFTGASTDTQYF.

This clone was recorded a few times. The chain joins TRBV10-3 to TRBJ2-2; D might be TRBD2 (7 bases). V lost 8 bases and J 3 bases, leaving 13 bases between the germline ends. The CDR3 totals 14 residues. CDR1 is ENHRY, CDR2 SYGVKD, per germline. The CDR3, as DNA: TGTGCCATCCCTTGGGGGGGCTACACCGGGGAGCTGTTTTTT. It yields the protein CAIPWGGYTGELFF.

V is TRBV19 and J is TRBJ2-1; D possibly corresponds to TRBD1 (5 bases). The V gene's germline CDR1 is LNHDA and CDR2 SQIVND (reference sequence). The CDR3 consists of 15 residues. V was pared by 7 bases and J by 0 bases, with 13 bases between. The chain's CDR3 is CASTLGQNSYNEQFF. The CDR3 nucleotides read TGTGCCAGTACCCTGGGGCAGAACTCCTACAATGAGCAGTTCTTC.

The rearrangement links TRBV19 to TRBJ2-7; 9 nucleotides line up with TRBD1. CDR3 length: 14 residues. J gave up 3 bases and V 5 bases, and 5 bases lay outside the gene matches. Per germline, CDR1 LNHDA and CDR2 SQIVND (reference sequence). The CDR3, as DNA: TGTGCCAGTAGTTTACCGGGACAGGGCTACGAGCAGTACTTC. This codes for CASSLPGQGYEQYF.

The J gene is TRBJ2-7, the V gene TRBV7-8; D ambiguous. The CDR3 loop spans 14 amino acids. Per germline, CDR1 SGHVS and CDR2 FQNEAQ. V was trimmed by 1 base and J by 2 bases, leaving 9 bases between them. Here the CDR3 DNA reads TGTGCCAGCAGCTTAGGGTCAGCAACCTACGAGCAGTACTTC. Translated: CASSLGSATYEQYF.

The CDR3 coding sequence is TGTGCCAGCAGCTTCTTCTCATCCCGGACTAGCGGGAGTACCCATGAGCAGTTCTTC. It codes for CASSFFSSRTSGSTHEQFF. The chain has TRBV7-2 and TRBJ2-1, with 13 bases lining up with TRBD2. The CDR3 totals 19 residues. The germline gives CDR1 SGHTA, CDR2 FQGNSA. The V gene end was trimmed by 3 bases and the J gene end by 8 bases; junction bases not matched to a gene: 16.

CDR3 in amino acids: CASSFPLADHNEQFF. The DNA for the CDR3 is TGTGCCAGCAGCTTCCCCCTAGCGGACCACAATGAGCAGTTCTTC. The chain carries TRBV7-9 and TRBJ2-1; TRBD2 matches at 7 bases. V dropped 3 bases and J dropped 5; count of bases not matched to a gene: 7. Germline values: CDR1 SEHNR, CDR2 FQNEAQ (reference sequence). CDR3 length: 15 residues.